The TCR beta chain described here comes from a study of CD8+ T cells in alopecia areata. Extraction of RNA preceded its reverse transcription into cDNA, which served as the sequencing template. TCRdb's table, derived via immunoSEQ multiplex PCR, lists solely in-frame clones and lacks some. The sample lists some 200,000 clones; roughly 50% were seen once. Concerning this clone itself: Its specificity is unknown.

Stated treatment: oral pan-JAK inhibitor, 5-10 mg twice daily. V lost 4 bases, J lost 4 bases, and 10 bases lay in between. The germline V gene encodes CDR1 SQVTM and CDR2 ANQGSEA. The CDR3 spans 13 residues. Study observations and caveats: In lesional scalp, particularly from alopecia totalis/universalis, clonality was higher than in normal scalp. Mouse data revealed clearer TCR sharing than patient data did, a gap possibly tied to HLA.

The V call is TRBV29-1, the J call TRBJ1-4; D ambiguous. The input for sequencing was CD8+ T cells sorted from blood, taken at week 24, from a patient treated with tofacitinib. The TCR comes from a human donor with alopecia areata. Here the CDR3 DNA reads TGCAGCGTTGGGACGGACGTTAATGAAAAACTGTTTTTT. Residues: CSVGTDVNEKLFF. Full variable domain (outside the CDR3, taken from reference TRBV29-1 and TRBJ1-4): SAVISQKPSRDICQRGTSLTIQCQVDSQVTMMFWYRQQPGQSLTLIATANQGSEATYESGFVIDKFPISRPNLTFSTLTVSNMSPEDSSIYLCSVGTDVNEKLFFGSGTQLSVL.